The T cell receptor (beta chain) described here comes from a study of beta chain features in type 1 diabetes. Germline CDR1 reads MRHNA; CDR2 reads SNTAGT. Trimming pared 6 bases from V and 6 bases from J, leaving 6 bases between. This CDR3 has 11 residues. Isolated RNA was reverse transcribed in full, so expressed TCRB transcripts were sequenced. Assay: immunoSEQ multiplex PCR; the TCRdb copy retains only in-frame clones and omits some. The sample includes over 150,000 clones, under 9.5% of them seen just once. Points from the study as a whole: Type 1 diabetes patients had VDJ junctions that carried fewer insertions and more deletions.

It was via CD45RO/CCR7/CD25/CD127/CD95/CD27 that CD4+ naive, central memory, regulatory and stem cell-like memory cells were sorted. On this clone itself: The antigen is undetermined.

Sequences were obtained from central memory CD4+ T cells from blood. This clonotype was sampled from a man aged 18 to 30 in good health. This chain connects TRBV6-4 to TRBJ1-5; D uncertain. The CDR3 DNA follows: TGTGCCAGCAGCGAGGTTCAGCCCCAGCATTTT. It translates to CASSEVQPQHF.